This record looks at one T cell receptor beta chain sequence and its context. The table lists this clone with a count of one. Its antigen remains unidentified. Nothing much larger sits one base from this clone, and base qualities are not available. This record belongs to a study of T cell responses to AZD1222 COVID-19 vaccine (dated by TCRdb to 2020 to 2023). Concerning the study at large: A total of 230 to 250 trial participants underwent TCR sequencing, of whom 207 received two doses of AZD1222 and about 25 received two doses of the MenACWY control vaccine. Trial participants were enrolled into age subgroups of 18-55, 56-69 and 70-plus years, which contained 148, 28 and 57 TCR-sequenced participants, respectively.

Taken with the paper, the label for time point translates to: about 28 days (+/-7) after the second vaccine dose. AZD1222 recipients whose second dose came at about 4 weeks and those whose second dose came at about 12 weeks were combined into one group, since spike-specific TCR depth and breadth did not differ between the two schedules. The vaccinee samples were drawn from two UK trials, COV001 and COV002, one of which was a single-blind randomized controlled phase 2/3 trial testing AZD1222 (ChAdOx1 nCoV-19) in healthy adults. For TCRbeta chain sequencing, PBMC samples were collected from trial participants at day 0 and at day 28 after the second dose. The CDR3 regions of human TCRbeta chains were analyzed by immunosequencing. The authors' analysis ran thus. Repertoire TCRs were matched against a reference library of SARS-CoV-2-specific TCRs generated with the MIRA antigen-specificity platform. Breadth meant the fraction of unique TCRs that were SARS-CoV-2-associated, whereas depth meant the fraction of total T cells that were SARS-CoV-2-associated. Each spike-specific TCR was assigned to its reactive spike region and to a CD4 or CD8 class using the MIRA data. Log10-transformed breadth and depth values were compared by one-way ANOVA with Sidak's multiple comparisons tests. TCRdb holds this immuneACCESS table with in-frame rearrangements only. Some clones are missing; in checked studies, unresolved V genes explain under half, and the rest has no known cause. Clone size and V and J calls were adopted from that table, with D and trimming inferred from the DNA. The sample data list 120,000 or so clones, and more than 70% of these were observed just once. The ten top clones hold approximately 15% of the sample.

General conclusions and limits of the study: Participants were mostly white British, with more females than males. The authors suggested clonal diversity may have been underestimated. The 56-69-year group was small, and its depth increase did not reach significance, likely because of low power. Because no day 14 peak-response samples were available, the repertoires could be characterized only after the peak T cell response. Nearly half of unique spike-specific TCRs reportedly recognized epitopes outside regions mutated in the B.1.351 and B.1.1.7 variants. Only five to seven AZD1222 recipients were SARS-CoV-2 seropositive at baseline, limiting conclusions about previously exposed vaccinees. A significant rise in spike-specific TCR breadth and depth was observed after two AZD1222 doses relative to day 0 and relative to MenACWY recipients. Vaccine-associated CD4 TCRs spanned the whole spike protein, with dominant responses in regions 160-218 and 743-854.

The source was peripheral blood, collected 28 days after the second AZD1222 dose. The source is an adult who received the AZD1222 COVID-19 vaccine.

CDR3 sequence: CSAGSSLEQYF. The DNA is as follows: TGCAGTGCAGGCTCTAGTCTCGAGCAGTACTTC. Recombination connected TRBV20-1 to TRBJ2-7; a confident D gene designation cannot be given. Spanning cysteine to phenylalanine, the CDR3 consists of 11 amino acids. Kept here is only the CDR3 DNA, which spans 33 bases and is read in frame from base 1. Trimming removed 6 bases from V and 6 bases from J, leaving 12 bases between the germline ends. CDR1 is given as DFQATT and CDR2 as SNEGSKA, both from the germline V gene (reference sequence).